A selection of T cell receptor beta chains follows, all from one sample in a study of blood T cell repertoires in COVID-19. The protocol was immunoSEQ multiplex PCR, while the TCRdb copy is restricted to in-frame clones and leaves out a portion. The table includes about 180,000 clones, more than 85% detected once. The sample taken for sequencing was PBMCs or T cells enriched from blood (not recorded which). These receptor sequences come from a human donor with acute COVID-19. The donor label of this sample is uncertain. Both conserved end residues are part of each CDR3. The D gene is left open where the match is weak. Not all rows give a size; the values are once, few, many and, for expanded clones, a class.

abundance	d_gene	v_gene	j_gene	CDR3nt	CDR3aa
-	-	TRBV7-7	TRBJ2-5	TGTGCCAGCAGCTCAGAGGGTGTGGGCCAAGAGACCCAGTACTTC	CASSSEGVGQETQYF
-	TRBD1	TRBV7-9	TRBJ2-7	TGTGCCAGCAGCCCAGCGGACAGGGCTCGCTACGAGCAGTACTTC	CASSPADRARYEQYF
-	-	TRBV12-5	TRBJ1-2	TGTGCTAGTGGTTTGGTACCCAACGAACACGGGGGGGACACCTTC	CASGLVPNEHGGDTF
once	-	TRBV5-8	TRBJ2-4	TGTGCCAGCAGTTCCTACAGGATTTTAGCCAAAAACATTCAGTACTTC	CASSSYRILAKNIQYF
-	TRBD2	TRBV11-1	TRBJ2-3	TGTGCCAGCAGCCAGACTAGCGATCTCACAGATACGCAGTATTTT	CASSQTSDLTDTQYF
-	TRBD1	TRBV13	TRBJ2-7	TGTGCCAGCAGCGTACGCGGGACAGGGAATACAGGGGAGCAGTACTTC	CASSVRGTGNTGEQYF
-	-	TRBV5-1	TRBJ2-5	TGCGCCAGCAGTAGTAAGCTAGCGCAAGAGACCCAGTACTTC	CASSSKLAQETQYF
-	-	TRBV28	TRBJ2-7	TGTGTTACTTCCTGGAGCTCCTACGAGCAGTACTTC	CVTSWSSYEQYF
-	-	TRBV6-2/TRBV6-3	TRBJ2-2	TGTGCCAGCAGTTACCTACTCAACACCGGGGAGCTGTTTTTT	CASSYLLNTGELFF
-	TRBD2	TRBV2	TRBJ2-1	TGTGCCAGCAGACCTGGACTAGCGGGGGGTTTGCAGTTCTTC	CASRPGLAGGLQFF
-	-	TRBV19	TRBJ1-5	TGTGCCGGGGGGGCAGGGCGTCAGCCCCAGCATTTT	CAGGAGRQPQHF
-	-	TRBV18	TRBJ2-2	TGTGCCAGCTCACTGCATAAGCTGGGGCCCTTGAACACCGGGGAGCTGTTTTTT	CASSLHKLGPLNTGELFF
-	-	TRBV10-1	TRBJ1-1	TGCGCCAGCAGTGACACCGTTTCGGGGGGTCAAACTGAAGCTTTCTTT	CASSDTVSGGQTEAFF
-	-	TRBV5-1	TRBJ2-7	TGCGCCAGCAGCTTTCCAGGCAACGAGCAGTACTTC	CASSFPGNEQYF
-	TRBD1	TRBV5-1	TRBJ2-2	TGCGCCAGCAGCTCCCCCCTCGACAGGGTGAACACCGGGGAGCTGTTTTTT	CASSSPLDRVNTGELFF
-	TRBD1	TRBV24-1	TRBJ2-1	TGTGCCACCAGTGATTTCGGGGACAGGGACAATGAGCAGTTCTTC	CATSDFGDRDNEQFF